The rows below give T cell receptor beta chains drawn from one sample of a study of CD8+CD57+ T cells in acquired aplastic anemia. TCRdb itself ran the reads through MiXCR, one entry per CDR3 protein. The repertoire holds some 120,000 distinct CDR3 sequences, with around 46% as singletons. Sequencing was performed on sorted CD4+, CD8+, or CD8+CD57+ T cells (not recorded which) from PBMCs. The receptor set was obtained from a human donor in good health, serving as a control. Both conserved end residues are part of each CDR3. D genes are given only for firm matches.

J gene: TRBJ1-6
V gene: TRBV20-1
D gene: TRBD1
CDR3 protein: CSARPTGTGNNSPLHF

J gene: TRBJ2-3
V gene: TRBV10-3
D gene: -
CDR3 protein: CAIRPGTLSTDTQYF

J gene: TRBJ1-6
V gene: TRBV7-9
D gene: -
CDR3 protein: CASSVGTGSPLHF

J gene: TRBJ2-7
V gene: TRBV7-2
D gene: TRBD1
CDR3 protein: CASSLTGVSYEQYF

J gene: TRBJ2-2
V gene: TRBV4-1
D gene: TRBD1
CDR3 protein: CASSHPDRDTGELFF

J gene: TRBJ2-7
V gene: TRBV7-4
D gene: TRBD2
CDR3 protein: CASSLARLAGPNKSSYEQYF

J gene: TRBJ2-3
V gene: TRBV10-3
D gene: TRBD2
CDR3 protein: CAISRGGGDTQYF

J gene: TRBJ1-6
V gene: TRBV2
D gene: -
CDR3 protein: CASSERGQGNPPLHF

J gene: TRBJ1-2
V gene: TRBV5-1
D gene: -
CDR3 protein: CASRNGQMDYGYTF

J gene: TRBJ1-6
V gene: TRBV20-1
D gene: TRBD1
CDR3 protein: CSARGGQGNSPLHF

J gene: TRBJ2-5
V gene: TRBV15
D gene: -
CDR3 protein: CATSRGSGADETQYF

J gene: TRBJ1-1
V gene: TRBV15
D gene: -
CDR3 protein: CATSAHRAANTEAFF

J gene: -
V gene: TRBV7-6
D gene: -
CDR3 protein: CASSTSETQYF

J gene: TRBJ1-4
V gene: TRBV19
D gene: -
CDR3 protein: CASSITAGKLFF

J gene: TRBJ2-7
V gene: TRBV7-2
D gene: TRBD1
CDR3 protein: CATRDRWAYEQYF

J gene: TRBJ1-1
V gene: TRBV6-2/TRBV6-3
D gene: TRBD1
CDR3 protein: CASSSRPTGYTEAFF

J gene: TRBJ1-3
V gene: TRBV10-3
D gene: -
CDR3 protein: CASSYGGGLGNTIYF

J gene: TRBJ1-1
V gene: TRBV7-2
D gene: -
CDR3 protein: CASSLGDNTEAFF

J gene: TRBJ2-7
V gene: TRBV29-1
D gene: -
CDR3 protein: CSVESASYEQYF

J gene: TRBJ1-2
V gene: TRBV20-1
D gene: -
CDR3 protein: CSARGGARGINYGYTF

J gene: TRBJ2-6
V gene: TRBV11-2
D gene: TRBD1
CDR3 protein: CASRIGTGTSSGANVLTF

J gene: TRBJ2-1
V gene: TRBV7-6
D gene: -
CDR3 protein: CASSLGPLVRTNEQFF